This note documents a single T cell receptor beta chain sequence. Its antigen is unidentified. This sample is part of a study of T-cell memory formation after mild COVID-19. Germline CDR1 reads WNHNN; CDR2 reads SYGVQD (reference sequence). This CDR3 has 14 amino acids. The V segment lost 1 base and the J segment 7 bases; nucleotides outside the gene matches: 4. A 5'RACE reaction primed in the constant segment made cDNA libraries of TCR alpha and TCR beta, and these carried sample barcodes and UMIs. TCRdb called the 5' RACE reads again in MiXCR, with one record for every CDR3 protein. The profile shows hundreds of thousands of distinct CDR3 sequences, about an eighth of them singletons. The study's findings and limits: Researchers found some responding clones in pre-infection memory, a sign that cross-reactive memory joined. Researchers report contracting CD4+ clones mostly in CM and EM, with CD8+ clones in EMRA.

The sequenced sample consisted of PBMCs or a T cell subset sorted from them (not recorded which). The receptor was derived from a man between 18 and 35 years old who had mild COVID-19 (a few samples of this study predate the infection). Cell type and time point are not known. This sequence joins TRBV10-1 and TRBJ2-3; 8 positions agree with TRBD2. In DNA, the CDR3 is TGCGCCAGCAGTGAGTGGACTAGCCCATATACGCAGTATTTT. It specifies CASSEWTSPYTQYF.